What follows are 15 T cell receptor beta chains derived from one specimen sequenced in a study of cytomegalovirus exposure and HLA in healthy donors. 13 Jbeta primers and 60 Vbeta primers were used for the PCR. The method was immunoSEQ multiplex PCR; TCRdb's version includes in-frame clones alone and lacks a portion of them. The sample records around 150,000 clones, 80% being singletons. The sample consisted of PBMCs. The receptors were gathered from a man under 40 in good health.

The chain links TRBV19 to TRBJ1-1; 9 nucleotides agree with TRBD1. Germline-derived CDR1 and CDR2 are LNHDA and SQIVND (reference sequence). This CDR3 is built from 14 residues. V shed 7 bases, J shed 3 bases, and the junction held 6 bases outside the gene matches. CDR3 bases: TGTGCCAGTAAACAACAGGGGGCCGACACTGAAGCTTTCTTT. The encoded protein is CASKQQGADTEAFF.

The CDR3 bases are TGTGCCAGCAGGTCTAGCGGGGGTTACAATGAGCAGTTCTTC. Translating it yields CASRSSGGYNEQFF. The gene calls are TRBV28 and TRBJ2-1, with 10 positions matching TRBD2. The CDR3 length is 14 residues. Per the germline V gene, CDR1 is MDHEN and CDR2 is SYDVKM. V was clipped by 6 bases and J by 4 bases; unmatched bases: 3.

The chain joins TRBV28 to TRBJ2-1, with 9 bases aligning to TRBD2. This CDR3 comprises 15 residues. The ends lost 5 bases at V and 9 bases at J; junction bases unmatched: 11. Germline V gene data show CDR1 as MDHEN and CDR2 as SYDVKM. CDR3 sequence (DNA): TGTGCCAGCAGTCGGGGACTAGCCGGTTTGTCTGAGCAGTTCTTC. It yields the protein CASSRGLAGLSEQFF.

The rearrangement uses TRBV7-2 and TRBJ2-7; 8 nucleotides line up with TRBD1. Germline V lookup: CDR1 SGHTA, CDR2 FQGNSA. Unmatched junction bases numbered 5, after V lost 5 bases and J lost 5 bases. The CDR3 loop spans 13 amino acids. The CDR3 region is CASSPGGQNEQYF. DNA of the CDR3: TGTGCCAGCAGCCCAGGGGGCCAAAACGAGCAGTACTTC. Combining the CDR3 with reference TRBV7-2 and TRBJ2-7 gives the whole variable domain GAGVSQSPSNKVTEKGKDVELRCDPISGHTALYWYRQSLGQGLEFLIYFQGNSAPDKSGLPSDRFSAERTGGSVSTLTIQRTQQEDSAVYLCASSPGGQNEQYFGPGTRLTVT.

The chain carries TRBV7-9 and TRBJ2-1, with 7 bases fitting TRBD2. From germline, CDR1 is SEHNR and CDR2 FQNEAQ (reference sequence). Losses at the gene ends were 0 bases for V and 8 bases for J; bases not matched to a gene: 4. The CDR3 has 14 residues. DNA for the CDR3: TGTGCCAGCAGCTTAGCGGCGGGAGCCCATGAGCAGTTCTTC. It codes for CASSLAAGAHEQFF.

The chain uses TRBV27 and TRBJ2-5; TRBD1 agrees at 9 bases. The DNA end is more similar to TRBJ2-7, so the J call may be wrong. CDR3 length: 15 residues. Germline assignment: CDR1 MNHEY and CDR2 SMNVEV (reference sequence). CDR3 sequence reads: CASSTTGGRGYEQYF. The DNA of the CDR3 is TGTGCCAGCAGCACAACAGGGGGCAGGGGGTACGAGCAGTACTTC.

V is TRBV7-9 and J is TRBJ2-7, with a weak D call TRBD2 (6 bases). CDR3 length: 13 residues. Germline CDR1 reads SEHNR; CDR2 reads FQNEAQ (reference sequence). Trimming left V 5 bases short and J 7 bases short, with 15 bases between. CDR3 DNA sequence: TGTGCCAGCAGCCGCATACAGGCGGGGGAGCAGTACTTC. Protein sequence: CASSRIQAGEQYF.

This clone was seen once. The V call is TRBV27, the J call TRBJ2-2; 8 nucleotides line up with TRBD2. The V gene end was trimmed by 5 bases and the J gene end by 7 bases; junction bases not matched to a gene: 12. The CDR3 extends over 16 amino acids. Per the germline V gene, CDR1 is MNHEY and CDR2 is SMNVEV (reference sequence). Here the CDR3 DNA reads TGTGCCAGCAGTGGAACACCGGGACTAGGTTTCGGGGAGCTGTTTTTT. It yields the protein CASSGTPGLGFGELFF.

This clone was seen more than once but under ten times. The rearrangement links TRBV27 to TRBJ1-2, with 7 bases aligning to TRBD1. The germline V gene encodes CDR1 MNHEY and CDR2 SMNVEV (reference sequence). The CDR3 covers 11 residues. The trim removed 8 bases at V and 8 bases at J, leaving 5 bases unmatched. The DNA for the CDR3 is TGTGCCAGCCGGGACAGCCGAGGCTACACCTTC. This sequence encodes CASRDSRGYTF.

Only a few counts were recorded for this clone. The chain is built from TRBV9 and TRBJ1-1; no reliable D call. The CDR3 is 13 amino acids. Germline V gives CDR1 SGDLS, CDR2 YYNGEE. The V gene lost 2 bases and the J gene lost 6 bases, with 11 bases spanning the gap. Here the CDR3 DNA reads TGTGCCAGCAGCGTTGCGGAGAGCGCTGAAGCTTTCTTT. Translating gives CASSVAESAEAFF.

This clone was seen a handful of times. The CDR3 bases are TGTGCCAGCAGTTCAATGAACACTGAAGCTTTCTTT. This gives the protein CASSSMNTEAFF. The V and J genes are TRBV6-5 and TRBJ1-1; D call uncertain. V dropped 4 bases and J dropped 0 bases, with 3 bases sitting between them. The CDR3 sequence is 12 residues long. The germline gives CDR1 MNHEY, CDR2 SVGAGI.

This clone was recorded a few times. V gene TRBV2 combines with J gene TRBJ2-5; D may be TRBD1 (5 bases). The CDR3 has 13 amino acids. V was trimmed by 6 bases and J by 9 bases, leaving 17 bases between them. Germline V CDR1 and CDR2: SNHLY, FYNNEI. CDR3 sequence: CASRTIDQGAQYF. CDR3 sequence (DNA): TGTGCCAGCAGAACAATCGACCAGGGCGCCCAGTACTTC. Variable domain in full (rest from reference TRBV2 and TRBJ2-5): EPEVTQTPSHQVTQMGQEVILRCVPISNHLYFYWYRQILGQKVEFLVSFYNNEISEKSEIFDDQFSVERPDGSNFTLKIRSTKLEDSAMYFCASRTIDQGAQYFGPGTRLLVL.

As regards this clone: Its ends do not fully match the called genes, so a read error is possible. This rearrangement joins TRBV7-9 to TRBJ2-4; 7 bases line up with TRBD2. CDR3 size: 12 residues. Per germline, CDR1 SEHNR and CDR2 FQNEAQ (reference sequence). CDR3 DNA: TGTTCCAGCGGCTCCGGGGGGAACATTCAGTACTTC. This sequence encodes CSSGSGGNIQYF.

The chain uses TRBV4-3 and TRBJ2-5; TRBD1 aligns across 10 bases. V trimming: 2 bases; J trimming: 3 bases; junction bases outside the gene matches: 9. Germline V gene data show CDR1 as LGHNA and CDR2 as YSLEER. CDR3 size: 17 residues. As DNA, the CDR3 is TGCGCCAGCAGCCAATACGGGACCGGGACAGGGGAAGAGACCCAGTACTTC. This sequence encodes CASSQYGTGTGEETQYF.

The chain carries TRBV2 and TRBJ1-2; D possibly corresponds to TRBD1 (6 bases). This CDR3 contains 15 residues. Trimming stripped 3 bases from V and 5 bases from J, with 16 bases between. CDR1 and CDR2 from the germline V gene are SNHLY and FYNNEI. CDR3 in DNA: TGTGCCAGCAGTGAGACAGGTAGGACGGAATATGGCTACACCTTC. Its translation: CASSETGRTEYGYTF.